This record concerns one T cell receptor (beta chain) sequence. No antigen is known for it. In nominal health when sampled, donors likely had unrecorded immune exposures nonetheless. The study ran its PCR with 60 Vbeta and 13 Jbeta primers. Assay: immunoSEQ multiplex PCR; the TCRdb copy retains only in-frame clones and omits some. This table holds over 100,000 clones, 80% to 90% found once. This sample was included in a study of cytomegalovirus exposure and HLA in healthy donors. The study's findings and limits: The study recorded 150 to 200 TCR beta chains that were cytomegalovirus-associated. In vitro confirmation showed three CMV-associated chains to be CMV antigen specific.

Trimming removed 4 bases at V and 0 bases at J, with 11 bases between. CDR1 is SGDLS, CDR2 YYNGEE, per germline. The CDR3 extends over 15 amino acids. The receptor was derived from a woman aged 18-29 years in good health and CMV-seropositive. The chain combines TRBV9 with TRBJ1-3; TRBD1 is a possible D gene (6 bases). Input material: PBMCs. CDR3 sequence reads: CASSPGTISGNTIYF. DNA of the CDR3: TGTGCCAGCAGCCCAGGGACAATCTCTGGAAACACCATATATTTT.